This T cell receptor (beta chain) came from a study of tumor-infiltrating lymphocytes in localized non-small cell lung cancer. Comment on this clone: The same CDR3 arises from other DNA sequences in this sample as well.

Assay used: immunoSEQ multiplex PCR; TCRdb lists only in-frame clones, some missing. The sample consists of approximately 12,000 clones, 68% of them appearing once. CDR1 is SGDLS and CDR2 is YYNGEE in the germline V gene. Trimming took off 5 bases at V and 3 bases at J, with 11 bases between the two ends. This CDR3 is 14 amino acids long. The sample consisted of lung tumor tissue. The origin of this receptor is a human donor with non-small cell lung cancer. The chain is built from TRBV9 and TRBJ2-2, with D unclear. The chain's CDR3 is CASSGSVYTGELFF. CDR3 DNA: TGTGCCAGCAGTGGATCAGTGTACACCGGGGAGCTGTTTTTT.